Presented here are 18 T cell receptor beta chains from one specimen sequenced in a study of regulatory T cells in long-lasting Graves disease. Relying on iRepertoire HTBI primers and Arm-PCR of CDR3 regions, the team built TCR beta libraries. TCRdb independently ran MiXCR on the multiplex PCR reads; one entry per CDR3 protein. In the table there are 400,000 to 500,000 distinct CDR3 sequences, under 25% of which are singletons. Time point noted: persistent/refractory GD, antithyroid drugs over 5 years with positive TRAb. RNA isolated from PBMCs was used to make the TCR library. The material was peripheral blood mononuclear cells (PBMCs), obtained when the disease was refractory, from a patient treated with antithyroid drugs. Receptor source: a female donor with Graves disease.

This clonotype has at least ten counts. The V call is TRBV20-1, the J call TRBJ1-4, with D unclear. CDR3 length equals 14 residues. Germline loops: CDR1 DFQATT, CDR2 SNEGSKA (reference sequence). Trimming removed 4 bases at V and 0 bases at J, with 9 bases between. In DNA form, the CDR3 reads TGCAGTGCTACTGAGGGAACAACTAATGAAAAACTGTTTTTT. Translated, it gives CSATEGTTNEKLFF.

This clonotype was picked up a small number of times. The chain couples TRBV7-2 to TRBJ1-5, with D unclear. The V and J ends lost 5 bases and 1 base respectively, with 12 bases between them. The CDR3 length is 15 residues. Germline lookup yields CDR1 SGHTA and CDR2 FQGNSA. The CDR3 nucleotides are TGTGCCAGCAGCCCCATGGGGATGAGCAATCAGCCCCAGCATTTT. Protein: CASSPMGMSNQPQHF. Filled out from reference TRBV7-2 and TRBJ1-5, the complete variable domain reads GAGVSQSPSNKVTEKGKDVELRCDPISGHTALYWYRQSLGQGLEFLIYFQGNSAPDKSGLPSDRFSAERTGGSVSTLTIQRTQQEDSAVYLCASSPMGMSNQPQHFGDGTRLSIL.

DNA for the CDR3: TGTGCCAGCAGTTACAGGCTAGCGGGGGGGAGCACAGATACGCAGTATTTT. Its protein is CASSYRLAGGSTDTQYF. This chain connects TRBV6-5 to TRBJ2-3; 12 bases align to TRBD2. Germline CDR1 reads MNHEY; CDR2 reads SVGAGI. This CDR3 comprises 17 residues. Trimming cost V 2 bases and J 0 bases; bases outside gene matches: 3.

This chain uses TRBV9 with TRBJ2-2; D is unresolved. V lost 0 bases and J lost 1, with 10 bases in between. The CDR3 is made up of 16 amino acids. The V gene's germline CDR1 is SGDLS and CDR2 YYNGEE. The CDR3 region has the DNA TGTGCCAGCAGCGTAGGACTTACGATGAACACCGGGGAGCTGTTTTTT. Amino acid sequence: CASSVGLTMNTGELFF. The whole variable domain, remainder taken from reference TRBV9 and TRBJ2-2, is DSGVTQTPKHLITATGQRVTLRCSPRSGDLSVYWYQQSLDQGLQFLIQYYNGEERAKGNILERFSAQQFPDLHSELNLSSLELGDSALYFCASSVGLTMNTGELFFGEGSRLTVL.

The gene calls are TRBV5-1 and TRBJ2-2, with D uncertain. The CDR3 has 17 amino acids. Trimming took off 0 bases at V and 0 bases at J, with 12 bases between the two ends. CDR1 and CDR2 from the germline V gene are SGHRS and YFSETQ. CDR3 DNA: TGCGCCAGCAGCTTGGCCGGCGGTGGCGCGAACACCGGGGAGCTGTTTTTT. It specifies CASSLAGGGANTGELFF.

This clonotype came up a few times. The chain is built from TRBV28 and TRBJ2-1; D possibly corresponds to TRBD2 (5 bases). This CDR3 is 15 amino acids long. Germline assignment: CDR1 MDHEN and CDR2 SYDVKM. Trimming pared 1 base from V and 6 bases from J, leaving 13 bases between. DNA for the CDR3: TGTGCCAGCAGTTTATTGGGAGAAGTGGTCAATGAGCAGTTCTTC. This sequence encodes CASSLLGEVVNEQFF.

The chain links TRBV10-3 to TRBJ1-2; 12 nucleotides line up with TRBD1. The CDR3 totals 14 residues. Germline loops: CDR1 ENHRY, CDR2 SYGVKD. V lost 10 bases to trimming and J lost 5 bases; unmatched junction nucleotides: 8. The CDR3 here is CATPGTGGYYGYTF. The CDR3 DNA sequence: TGTGCCACACCCGGGACAGGGGGCTATTATGGCTACACCTTC.

In this sample, this clonotype turned up a few times. The V gene is TRBV7-9, the J gene TRBJ1-1; tentative D call: TRBD1 (6 bases). The CDR3 loop spans 15 amino acids. The V end was cut by 5 bases, the J end by 6 bases, with 19 bases between. Germline V lookup: CDR1 SEHNR, CDR2 FQNEAQ (reference sequence). The CDR3, as DNA: TGTGCCAGCAGCCCACTTACAGGGATCGTCGCTGAAGCTTTCTTT. It codes for CASSPLTGIVAEAFF. Complete variable domain (other parts from reference TRBV7-9 and TRBJ1-1): DTGVSQNPRHKITKRGQNVTFRCDPISEHNRLYWYRQTLGQGPEFLTYFQNEAQLEKSRLLSDRFSAERPKGSFSTLEIQRTEQGDSAMYLCASSPLTGIVAEAFFGQGTRLTVV.

The chain has TRBV24-1 and TRBJ2-1; TRBD2 matches at 10 bases. V lost 6 bases and J lost 5; bases outside the gene matches: 3. The CDR3 contains 14 residues. Germline V lookup: CDR1 KGHDR, CDR2 SFDVKD. The CDR3 DNA is TGTGCCACCAGTCCGGGACTAGCGAACAATGAGCAGTTCTTC. Translated, it gives CATSPGLANNEQFF.

The table lists this clonotype with many counts. The V and J genes are TRBV3-1 and TRBJ1-2; possible D gene TRBD1, 6 bases. Trimming stripped 0 bases from V and 8 bases from J, with 13 bases between. CDR1 LGHDT and CDR2 YNNKEL come from the germline V gene (reference sequence). This CDR3 has 14 amino acids. In DNA form, the CDR3 reads TGTGCCAGCAGCCAAGATCAGGGGTTCGGAGGCTACACCTTC. As protein: CASSQDQGFGGYTF.

This clonotype was seen a handful of times. V and J are TRBV9 and TRBJ1-4, with D unresolved. V was pared by 0 bases and J by 8 bases, with 17 bases between. The germline gives CDR1 SGDLS, CDR2 YYNGEE. CDR3 length equals 16 residues. The CDR3, as DNA: TGTGCCAGCAGCGTAGGCCCCGTGGGGAGGAGCGAAAAACTGTTTTTT. Translated, it gives CASSVGPVGRSEKLFF.

This clonotype showed up many times. The chain carries TRBV28 and TRBJ1-5, with D maybe TRBD1 (6 bases). Per germline, CDR1 MDHEN and CDR2 SYDVKM. Trimming shortened V by 2 bases and J by 3 bases, and 11 bases separated the two germline ends. The CDR3 extends over 15 amino acids. The DNA for the CDR3 is TGTGCCAGCAGTTTAAGGACAGTGTACAATCAGCCCCAGCATTTT. Its translation: CASSLRTVYNQPQHF.

The chain carries TRBV2 and TRBJ2-7; 11 nucleotides agree with TRBD2. V was clipped by 2 bases and J by 6 bases; unmatched bases: 3. The CDR3 runs to 14 residues. From germline, CDR1 is SNHLY and CDR2 FYNNEI. The CDR3 DNA sequence: TGTGCCAGCAGTGAAACTAGCGGGAGTGGCGAGCAGTACTTC. Amino acids: CASSETSGSGEQYF.

This clonotype was seen more than once but under ten times. V gene TRBV11-3 combines with J gene TRBJ2-7, with TRBD1 as a possible D gene (5 bases). CDR3 size: 15 residues. The ends were cut back, 5 bases at V and 3 bases at J, with 17 bases in the middle. The germline gives CDR1 SGHNT, CDR2 YENEEA. The CDR3 nucleotides are TGTGCCAGCAGCGTAGCCGAGGCAGGGATCTACGAGCAGTACTTC. The encoded protein is CASSVAEAGIYEQYF.

This clonotype was seen ten or more times. The CDR3 here is CASSLGQGANTEAFF. DNA of the CDR3: TGTGCCAGCAGCTTGGGACAGGGGGCGAACACTGAAGCTTTCTTT. The chain uses TRBV5-5 and TRBJ1-1; the match to TRBD1 covers 10 bases. This CDR3 has 15 amino acids. Germline V gene lookup returns CDR1 SGHKS and CDR2 YYEKEE (reference sequence). Trimming removed 0 bases from V and 1 base from J; junction bases left unmatched: 0.

A note on this clonotype: Being one base from a much bigger clone, this may be a read error. V usage is TRBV6-1 and J usage is TRBJ2-5, with D maybe TRBD2 (6 bases). The germline gives CDR1 MNHNS, CDR2 SASEGT. The CDR3 has 15 amino acids. In DNA form, the CDR3 reads TGTGCCGGAAAGGCGGGACCCCCACGAGGGGAGACCCAGCACTTC. Its translation is CAGKAGPPRGETQHF.

This clonotype was counted many times. For the CDR3, the DNA is TGTGCCAGCAGTGTATCGGGGGCCGGCACTGAAGCTTTCTTT. It specifies CASSVSGAGTEAFF. This sequence joins TRBV6-1 and TRBJ1-1, with TRBD1 as a possible D gene (6 bases). The germline gives CDR1 MNHNS, CDR2 SASEGT. V shed 4 bases and J shed 4 bases, with 13 bases lying between them. There are 14 residues in the CDR3.

V and J are TRBV6-1 and TRBJ1-1; D might be TRBD1 (5 bases). CDR1 and CDR2 from the germline V gene are MNHNS and SASEGT. This CDR3 is 15 amino acids long. The V end was cut by 8 bases, the J end by 4 bases, with 20 bases between. CDR3 sequence reads: CASVTPGAAGTEAFF. The CDR3 DNA follows: TGTGCCAGCGTAACCCCCGGGGCGGCGGGCACTGAAGCTTTCTTT.